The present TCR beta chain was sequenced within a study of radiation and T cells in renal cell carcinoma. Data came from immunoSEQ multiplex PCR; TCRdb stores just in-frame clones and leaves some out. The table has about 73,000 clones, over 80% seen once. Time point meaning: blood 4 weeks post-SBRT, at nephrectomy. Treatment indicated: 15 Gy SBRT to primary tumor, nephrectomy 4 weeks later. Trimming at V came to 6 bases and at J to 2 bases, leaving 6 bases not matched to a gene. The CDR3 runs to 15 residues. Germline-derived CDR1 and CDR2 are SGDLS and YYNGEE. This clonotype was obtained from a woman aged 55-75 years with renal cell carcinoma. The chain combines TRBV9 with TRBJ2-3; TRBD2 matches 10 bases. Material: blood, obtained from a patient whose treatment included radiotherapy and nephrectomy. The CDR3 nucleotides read TGTGCCAGCAACCTCCTAGCGGGGGCCACAGATACGCAGTATTTT. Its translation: CASNLLAGATDTQYF.